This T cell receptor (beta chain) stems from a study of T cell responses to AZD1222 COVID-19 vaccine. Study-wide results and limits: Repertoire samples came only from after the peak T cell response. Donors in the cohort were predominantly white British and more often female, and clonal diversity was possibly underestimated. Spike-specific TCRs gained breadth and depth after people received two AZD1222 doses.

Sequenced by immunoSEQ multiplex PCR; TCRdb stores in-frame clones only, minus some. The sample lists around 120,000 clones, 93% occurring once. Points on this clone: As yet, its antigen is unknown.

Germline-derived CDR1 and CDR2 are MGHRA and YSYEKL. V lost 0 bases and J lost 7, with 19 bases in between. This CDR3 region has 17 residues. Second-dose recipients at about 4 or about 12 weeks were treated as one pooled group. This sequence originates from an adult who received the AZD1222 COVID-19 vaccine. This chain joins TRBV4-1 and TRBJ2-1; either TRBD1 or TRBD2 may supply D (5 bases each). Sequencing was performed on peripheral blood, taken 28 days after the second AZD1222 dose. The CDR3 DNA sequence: TGCGCCAGCAGCCAAGATGGGGACCCCCTTGCGTTTAATGAGCAGTTCTTC. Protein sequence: CASSQDGDPLAFNEQFF.